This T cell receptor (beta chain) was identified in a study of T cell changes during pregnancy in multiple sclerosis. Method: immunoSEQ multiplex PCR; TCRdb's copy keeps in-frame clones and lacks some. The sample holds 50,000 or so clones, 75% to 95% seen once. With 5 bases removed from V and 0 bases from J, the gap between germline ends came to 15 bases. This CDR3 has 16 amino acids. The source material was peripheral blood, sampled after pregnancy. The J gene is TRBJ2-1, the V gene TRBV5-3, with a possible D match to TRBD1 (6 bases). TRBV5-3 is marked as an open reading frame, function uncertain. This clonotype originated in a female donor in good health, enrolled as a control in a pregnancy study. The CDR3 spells CARSHHRDDSYNEQFF. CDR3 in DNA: TGTGCCAGAAGTCACCACAGGGACGACTCCTACAATGAGCAGTTCTTC.